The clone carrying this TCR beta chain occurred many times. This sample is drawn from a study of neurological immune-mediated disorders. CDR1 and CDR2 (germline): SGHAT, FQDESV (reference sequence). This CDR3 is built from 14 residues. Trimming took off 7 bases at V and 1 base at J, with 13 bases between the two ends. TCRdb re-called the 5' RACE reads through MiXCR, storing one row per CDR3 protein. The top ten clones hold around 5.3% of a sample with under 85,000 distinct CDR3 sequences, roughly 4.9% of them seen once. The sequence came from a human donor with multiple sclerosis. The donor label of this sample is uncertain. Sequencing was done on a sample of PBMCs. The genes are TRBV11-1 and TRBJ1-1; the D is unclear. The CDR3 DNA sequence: TGTGCCAGCAAAGTCGAAGTATCGAACACTGAAGCTTTCTTT. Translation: CASKVEVSNTEAFF.